Listed below are T cell receptor beta chains from one sample, sequenced in a study of cytomegalovirus exposure and HLA in healthy donors. Sequenced by immunoSEQ multiplex PCR; TCRdb stores in-frame clones only, minus some. Here the sample spans fewer than 45,000 clones, 68% being singletons. The specimen was PBMCs. These receptor sequences come from a man aged 40-50 years in good health and CMV-seronegative. Both conserved end residues are part of each CDR3. D genes are given only for firm matches. Clone sizes are given selectively: once, few, many, or a class where the clone is expanded.

. | TRBJ1-5 | TRBV7-9 | . | CASSPENQPQHF | TGTGCCAGCAGCCCCGAGAATCAGCCCCAGCATTTT
once | TRBJ2-5 | TRBV29-1 | TRBD1 | CSVGTDRGLETQYF | TGCAGCGTAGGAACCGACAGGGGGCTAGAGACCCAGTACTTC
few | TRBJ2-1 | TRBV9 | TRBD2 | CASSSGLAGYYNEQFF | TGTGCCAGCAGCTCGGGACTAGCGGGGTACTACAATGAGCAGTTCTTC
few | TRBJ1-1 | TRBV6-1 | TRBD1 | CASTRGGTGNIEAFF | TGTGCCAGCACCCGAGGGGGGACAGGGAACATTGAAGCTTTCTTT
once | TRBJ2-3 | TRBV6-5 | . | CASSYSQSDTQYF | TGTGCCAGCAGTTACTCACAGTCAGATACGCAGTATTTT
few | TRBJ2-3 | TRBV21-1 | . | CASSKACRGDTQYF | TGTGCCAGCAGCAAAGCTTGCAGGGGAGATACGCAGTATTTT
. | TRBJ1-2 | TRBV28 | TRBD1 | CASSFSGGAGYGYTF | TGTGCCAGCAGTTTCTCAGGGGGCGCAGGATATGGCTACACCTTC
. | TRBJ1-1 | TRBV6-5 | . | CASSYSAAGNTEAFF | TGTGCCAGCAGTTACTCCGCGGCGGGAAACACTGAAGCTTTCTTT
. | TRBJ1-1 | TRBV30 | . | CAYQGKSNTEAFF | TGTGCCTACCAGGGTAAGTCCAACACTGAAGCTTTCTTT
medium-sized | TRBJ1-4 | TRBV6-1 | . | CASSESVRGEKLFF | TGTGCCAGCAGTGAATCCGTCCGGGGTGAAAAACTGTTTTTT
. | TRBJ2-7 | TRBV7-9 | TRBD1 | CASSLGATDRGFDF | TGTGCCAGCAGCTTAGGGGCGACGGACAGGGGATTTGACTTC
. | TRBJ1-2 | TRBV5-6 | TRBD1 | CASSWGTANYGYTF | TGTGCCAGCAGTTGGGGGACAGCTAACTATGGCTACACCTTC
. | TRBJ1-3 | TRBV30 | . | CAWSVFRGDFISGNTIYF | TGTGCCTGGAGTGTTTTCCGGGGGGATTTTATAAGTGGAAACACCATATATTTT
. | TRBJ1-5 | TRBV28 | TRBD1 | CASSLTGTGELPGNQPQHF | TGTGCCAGCAGTTTAACCGGGACAGGGGAATTGCCGGGCAATCAGCCCCAGCATTTT
. | TRBJ2-7 | TRBV9 | TRBD1 | CASSTTGGVDEQYF | TGTGCCAGCAGCACGACAGGGGGAGTGGACGAGCAGTACTTC
. | TRBJ1-6 | TRBV7-3 | . | CASSLKSDSPLHF | TGTGCCAGCAGCTTAAAATCTGATTCACCCCTCCACTTT
. | TRBJ1-5 | TRBV6-6 | TRBD1 | CASNTGGAQPQHF | TGTGCCAGCAATACAGGGGGTGCGCAGCCCCAGCATTTT
. | TRBJ1-2 | TRBV30 | TRBD1 | CAWDRGSGGYTF | TGTGCCTGGGACAGGGGGTCTGGCGGCTACACCTTC
. | TRBJ2-7 | TRBV4-2 | TRBD2 | CASSQDSASGGTYEQYF | TGTGCCAGCAGCCAAGATTCTGCTAGCGGGGGCACCTACGAGCAGTACTTC
. | TRBJ1-2 | TRBV9 | . | CASSSPEAGLDGYTF | TGTGCCAGCAGCTCCCCTGAGGCCGGCTTGGATGGCTACACCTTC
. | TRBJ2-1 | TRBV5-1 | . | CASSLDQGTGEQFF | TGCGCCAGCAGCTTGGACCAGGGGACGGGTGAGCAGTTCTTC
few | TRBJ1-5 | TRBV6-5 | TRBD1 | CASSSGQFDHQPQHF | TGTGCCAGCAGCTCGGGACAGTTCGATCATCAGCCCCAGCATTTT
. | TRBJ2-1 | TRBV6-5 | . | CASTLLNEQFF | TGTGCCAGCACCCTCCTCAATGAGCAGTTCTTC
. | TRBJ1-4 | TRBV6-1 | . | CASSATGTRNEKLFF | TGTGCCAGCAGTGCCACCGGGACTAGAAATGAAAAACTGTTTTTT
. | TRBJ1-6 | TRBV2 | TRBD1 | CASRDRDSTNSPLHF | TGTGCCAGCAGGGACCGGGACAGCACCAATTCACCCCTCCACTTT
. | TRBJ1-3 | TRBV28 | . | CASSVGAAIHSGNTIYF | TGTGCCAGCAGTGTAGGGGCAGCGATTCACTCTGGAAACACCATATATTTT
few | TRBJ2-6 | TRBV5-1 | . | CASSLRGAGANVLTF | TGCGCCAGCAGCTTGCGGGGAGCTGGGGCCAACGTCCTGACTTTC
. | TRBJ2-1 | TRBV7-8 | TRBD2 | CASSLLLDAGGYEQFF | TGTGCCAGCAGCTTATTGCTGGATGCGGGGGGGTATGAGCAGTTCTTC
. | TRBJ2-5 | TRBV7-8 | . | CASQKIAEETQYF | TGTGCCAGCCAAAAGATAGCGGAAGAGACCCAGTACTTC
. | TRBJ2-5 | TRBV5-6 | . | CASSPAVVRETQYF | TGTGCCAGCAGCCCAGCGGTGGTACGAGAGACCCAGTACTTC
. | TRBJ1-1 | TRBV5-1 | TRBD1 | CASSPAGLRGLNTEAFF | TGCGCCAGCAGCCCCGCCGGGTTGAGGGGGCTGAACACTGAAGCTTTCTTT
. | TRBJ2-2 | TRBV19 | . | CASSIGGLGELFF | TGTGCCAGTAGTATAGGAGGCCTCGGGGAGCTGTTTTTT
. | TRBJ1-6 | TRBV5-1 | TRBD1 | CASSPQGTGSPLHF | TGCGCCAGCAGCCCACAGGGGACAGGTTCACCCCTCCACTTT
. | TRBJ2-3 | TRBV29-1 | . | CSVEAYRASLKADTQYF | TGCAGCGTTGAAGCCTACAGGGCCTCCCTTAAGGCAGATACGCAGTATTTT
few | TRBJ2-7 | TRBV7-2 | . | CASSLEWQGTYEQYF | TGTGCCAGCAGCTTAGAGTGGCAGGGCACCTACGAGCAGTACTTC
. | TRBJ1-2 | TRBV6-4 | . | CASSDSPDSLPNYGYTF | TGTGCCAGCAGTGACTCGCCGGACAGCCTGCCTAACTATGGCTACACCTTC
. | TRBJ2-5 | TRBV19 | TRBD1 | CASAQDRGETQYF | TGTGCCAGTGCACAGGACAGGGGGGAGACCCAGTACTTC
. | TRBJ2-1 | TRBV6-1 | TRBD2 | CASSEDTSGPYNEQFF | TGTGCCAGCAGTGAAGATACTAGCGGACCTTACAATGAGCAGTTCTTC
. | TRBJ1-2 | TRBV28 | . | CASSFVGGKNTF | TGTGCCAGCAGTTTCGTAGGGGGTAAAAACACCTTC
. | TRBJ1-6 | TRBV15 | . | CATSKNQVRPLHF | TGTGCCACCAGTAAAAACCAGGTTCGGCCCCTCCACTTT
. | TRBJ1-1 | TRBV6-5 | . | CASSYGRNTEAFF | TGTGCCAGCAGTTACGGCAGGAACACTGAAGCTTTCTTT
. | TRBJ2-1 | TRBV6-5 | . | CASSGTKVEEQFF | TGTGCCAGCAGCGGAACTAAAGTGGAAGAGCAGTTCTTC
few | TRBJ1-1 | TRBV4-3 | . | CASSQALTLKNTEAFF | TGCGCCAGCAGCCAAGCTTTGACTCTCAAGAACACTGAAGCTTTCTTT
. | TRBJ2-3 | TRBV7-2 | TRBD2 | CASSSPGLRRTDTQYF | TGTGCCAGCAGCTCACCGGGACTAAGAAGGACAGATACGCAGTATTTT
few | TRBJ2-5 | TRBV7-9 | TRBD1 | CASSLVDRGLQETQYF | TGTGCCAGCAGCTTAGTGGACAGGGGGTTGCAAGAGACCCAGTACTTC
. | TRBJ2-7 | TRBV29-1 | TRBD1 | CSVEPGQGTEQYF | TGCAGCGTTGAACCGGGACAGGGGACCGAGCAGTACTTC
. | TRBJ2-7 | TRBV29-1 | TRBD2 | CSVGLAGTYEQYF | TGCAGCGTTGGGCTAGCGGGGACCTACGAGCAGTACTTC
. | TRBJ2-3 | TRBV19 | . | CASSRGPSTDTQYF | TGTGCCAGTAGTAGGGGCCCTAGCACAGATACGCAGTATTTT
few | TRBJ2-7 | TRBV10-3 | TRBD1 | CAISVRDRVYEQYF | TGTGCCATCAGTGTTCGGGACAGGGTCTACGAGCAGTACTTC
. | TRBJ1-1 | TRBV30 | TRBD1 | CAWSNGQGGAEAFF | TGTGCCTGGAGTAATGGACAGGGGGGGGCTGAAGCTTTCTTT
once | TRBJ1-4 | TRBV4-1 | . | CASSRDRTTNEKLFF | TGCGCCAGCAGCCGAGACAGGACAACTAATGAAAAACTGTTTTTT
. | TRBJ1-1 | TRBV7-2 | . | CASSLWGGENTEAFF | TGTGCCAGCAGCTTATGGGGGGGGGAAAACACTGAAGCTTTCTTT
. | TRBJ2-7 | TRBV18 | . | CASSPQGGIYEQYF | TGTGCCAGCTCACCACAGGGAGGCATCTACGAGCAGTACTTC
few | TRBJ1-5 | TRBV6-5 | . | CASSYSSQSNQPQHF | TGTGCCAGCAGTTACTCGTCCCAAAGCAATCAGCCCCAGCATTTT
. | TRBJ2-5 | TRBV6-1 | TRBD1 | CASRSGGEKTQYF | TGTGCCAGCAGGTCAGGGGGCGAAAAGACCCAGTACTTC